Listed here are 17 T cell receptor beta chains from one sample, sequenced in a study of blood T cell repertoires in COVID-19. This table comes from immunoSEQ multiplex PCR, and its TCRdb copy is limited to in-frame clones, with some not included. The sample includes over 150,000 clones, 88% of them seen just once. The sequencing input was peripheral blood. The receptor set was obtained from a middle-aged man with COVID-19, enrolled during active disease.

The chain employs TRBV9 and TRBJ2-1, with 8 bases that match TRBD2. The CDR3 consists of 16 residues. Trimming cost V 4 bases and J 2 bases; bases outside gene matches: 8. Germline V gives CDR1 SGDLS, CDR2 YYNGEE. The CDR3 DNA reads as TGTGCCAGCAGCCCCCGGATAGCGGGAACCTACAATGAGCAGTTCTTC. The encoded protein is CASSPRIAGTYNEQFF. The variable domain in full, completed from reference TRBV9 and TRBJ2-1, reads DSGVTQTPKHLITATGQRVTLRCSPRSGDLSVYWYQQSLDQGLQFLIQYYNGEERAKGNILERFSAQQFPDLHSELNLSSLELGDSALYFCASSPRIAGTYNEQFFGPGTRLTVL.

The genes are TRBV9 and TRBJ2-7; TRBD2 aligns across 7 bases. The CDR3 spans 13 residues. Per germline, CDR1 SGDLS and CDR2 YYNGEE. Germline trimming cut 4 bases from V and 7 bases from J; bases unmatched to any gene: 8. CDR3 sequence (DNA): TGTGCCAGCAGCCCAGCGGGACCCTGGGAGCAGTACTTC. This encodes CASSPAGPWEQYF.

The chain combines TRBV18 with TRBJ1-1, with 8 bases matching TRBD1. Germline V CDR1 and CDR2: KGHSH, LQKENI. The CDR3 extends over 14 amino acids. The trim removed 6 bases at V and 3 bases at J, leaving 6 bases unmatched. CDR3 bases: TGTGCCAGCTCTCGACAGGGGAAGGACACTGAAGCTTTCTTT. It is translated as CASSRQGKDTEAFF.

The genes are TRBV19 and TRBJ2-2; TRBD1 might be the D (5 bases). Trimming took off 0 bases at V and 9 bases at J, with 11 bases between the two ends. This CDR3 has 14 amino acids. Germline CDR1 and CDR2: LNHDA and SQIVND (reference sequence). This CDR3 reads CASSIEGRIRELFF. Written as DNA, the CDR3 is TGTGCCAGTAGTATAGAGGGGCGGATCAGGGAGCTGTTTTTT.

This clone was recorded a few times. The rearrangement uses TRBV6-5 and TRBJ2-7; D possibly corresponds to TRBD1 (5 bases). The CDR3 length is 15 residues. V lost 6 bases and J 3 bases, leaving 18 bases between the germline ends. Germline CDR1 is MNHEY and CDR2 is SVGAGI. This CDR3 is CASSIRQSTVYEQYF. In nucleotides, the CDR3 is TGTGCCAGCAGCATAAGACAGTCGACGGTCTACGAGCAGTACTTC.

This clone was counted once. The rearrangement uses TRBV30 and TRBJ1-3; tentative D call: TRBD1 (5 bases). V was pared by 3 bases and J by 1 base, with 10 bases between. Germline CDR1 reads GTSNPN; CDR2 reads SVGIG (reference sequence). This CDR3 region has 14 residues. As DNA, the CDR3 is TGTGCCTGGAGCCCCGGGGGGTCTGGAAACACCATATATTTT. It encodes CAWSPGGSGNTIYF.

CDR3 residues: CASSEPSGRAQDTQYF. CDR3 sequence (DNA): TGTGCCAGCAGCGAACCTAGCGGGAGGGCACAAGATACGCAGTATTTT. The chain combines TRBV5-6 with TRBJ2-3; 12 nucleotides line up with TRBD2. CDR1 is SGHDT, CDR2 YYEEEE, per germline. CDR3 size: 16 residues. V gave up 4 bases and J gave up 5 bases; unmatched junction bases: 8.

The chain joins TRBV5-1 to TRBJ2-7; D is possibly TRBD1 (6 bases). Per germline, CDR1 SGHRS and CDR2 YFSETQ. The CDR3 length is 15 residues. The V end was cut by 1 base, the J end by 3 bases, with 14 bases between. This CDR3 is CASSLITGTNYEQYF. The CDR3, as DNA: TGCGCCAGCAGCTTGATCACCGGGACAAACTACGAGCAGTACTTC.

This chain connects TRBV6-5 to TRBJ1-4; weak D call: TRBD1 (5 bases). CDR1 and CDR2 (germline): MNHEY, SVGAGI. Trimming took off 8 bases at V and 7 bases at J, with 20 bases between the two ends. CDR3 size: 15 residues. The CDR3 DNA reads as TGTGCCAGCGAATACCCGGGACTGGTGAGTGAAAAACTGTTTTTT. Its translation: CASEYPGLVSEKLFF.

The chain is built from TRBV11-3 and TRBJ2-1; D perhaps matches TRBD2 (5 bases). The CDR3 loop spans 14 amino acids. Between the trimmed V and J ends, which lost 1 base and 6 bases, there was a span of 10 bases. From germline, CDR1 is SGHNT and CDR2 YENEEA. The CDR3: CASSLGSSPNEQFF. Here the CDR3 DNA reads TGTGCCAGCAGCTTAGGCTCTAGCCCCAATGAGCAGTTCTTC.

The chain combines TRBV19 with TRBJ1-5; 7 bases match TRBD1. Germline trimming cut 1 base from V and 4 bases from J; bases unmatched to any gene: 4. The length of the CDR3 is 15 residues. Germline values: CDR1 LNHDA, CDR2 SQIVND (reference sequence). The DNA of the CDR3 is TGTGCCAGTAGTATAGGGACAGGCTTTAATCAGCCCCAGCATTTT. Its protein product is CASSIGTGFNQPQHF.

Remarks on this clone: This may stem from a read error, because a much larger clone lies one nucleotide away. The sample contains more than one DNA sequence encoding this CDR3. The rearrangement links TRBV6-1 to TRBJ2-5; possible D gene TRBD2, 7 bases. The CDR3 is 16 amino acids. Germline CDR1 reads MNHNS; CDR2 reads SASEGT. CDR3: CARSEAGRGAGETQYF. In nucleotides, the CDR3 is TGTGCCCGCAGTGAAGCGGGGAGGGGGGCGGGGGAGACCCAGTACTTC.

The V gene is TRBV5-6, the J gene TRBJ2-7; 15 positions agree with TRBD2. CDR1 is SGHDT, CDR2 YYEEEE, per germline. The CDR3 length is 17 residues. The V gene end was trimmed by 4 bases and the J gene end by 0 bases; junction bases not matched to a gene: 5. The CDR3 loop reads CASSRTSGGVSSYEQYF. CDR3 nucleotide sequence: TGTGCCAGCAGCCGGACTAGCGGGGGGGTGAGCTCCTACGAGCAGTACTTC.

The chain is built from TRBV15 and TRBJ2-1; 16 bases match TRBD2. Looked up from germline, CDR1 is LNHNV and CDR2 is YYDKDF (reference sequence). The CDR3 is 16 residues long. V gave up 0 bases and J gave up 8 bases; unmatched junction bases: 1. CDR3 coding DNA: TGTGCCACCAGCAGAGACGGGACTAGCGGGAGGGATGAGCAGTTCTTC. Protein product: CATSRDGTSGRDEQFF.

The chain carries TRBV27 and TRBJ2-7; D possibly corresponds to TRBD2 (6 bases). CDR3 length: 12 residues. Germline V lookup: CDR1 MNHEY, CDR2 SMNVEV (reference sequence). Trimming cost V 8 bases and J 2 bases, with 10 bases left between them. CDR3 region: CASRGFPYEQYF. The CDR3 DNA reads TGTGCCAGCCGGGGGTTCCCCTACGAGCAGTACTTC.

The J gene is TRBJ2-1, the V gene TRBV7-9; TRBD2 aligns across 12 bases. The trim removed 4 bases at V and 4 bases at J, leaving 5 bases unmatched. Germline V gene data show CDR1 as SEHNR and CDR2 as FQNEAQ (reference sequence). This CDR3 region has 16 residues. This CDR3 is CASSSPTSGGYNEQFF. CDR3 nucleotides: TGTGCCAGCAGCTCCCCTACTAGCGGGGGGTACAATGAGCAGTTCTTC.

The rearrangement links TRBV28 to TRBJ1-5; D may be TRBD1 (6 bases). From germline, CDR1 is MDHEN and CDR2 SYDVKM. The CDR3 spans 15 residues. Trimming shortened V by 3 bases and J by 5 bases, and 14 bases separated the two germline ends. The CDR3 loop is CASSFLRTADQPQHF. CDR3 nucleotides: TGTGCCAGCAGTTTCCTTCGGACAGCGGATCAGCCCCAGCATTTT.